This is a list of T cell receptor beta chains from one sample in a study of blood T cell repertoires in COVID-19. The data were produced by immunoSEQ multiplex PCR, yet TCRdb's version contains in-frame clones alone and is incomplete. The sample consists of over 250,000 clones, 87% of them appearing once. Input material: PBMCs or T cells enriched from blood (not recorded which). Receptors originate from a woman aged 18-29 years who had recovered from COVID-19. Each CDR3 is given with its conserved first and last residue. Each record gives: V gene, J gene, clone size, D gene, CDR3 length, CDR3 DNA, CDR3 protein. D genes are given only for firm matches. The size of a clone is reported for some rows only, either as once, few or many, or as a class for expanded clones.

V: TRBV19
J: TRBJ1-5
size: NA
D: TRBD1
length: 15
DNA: TGTGCCAGTAGTATAGGGGCAGGGGGCCATCAGCCCCAGCATTTT
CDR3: CASSIGAGGHQPQHF

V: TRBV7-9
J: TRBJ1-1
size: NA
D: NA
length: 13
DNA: TGTGCCAGCAGCCCAGGGACACCCGCTGAAGCTTTCTTT
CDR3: CASSPGTPAEAFF

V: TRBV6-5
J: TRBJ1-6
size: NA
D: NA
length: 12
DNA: TGTGCCAGCGGAGAAATTAATTCACCCCTCCACTTT
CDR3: CASGEINSPLHF

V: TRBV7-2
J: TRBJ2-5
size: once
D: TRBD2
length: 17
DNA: TGTGCCAGCCAGCTTCCCTCCCTGGAGCGGGGTCCAGAGACCCAGTACTTC
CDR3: CASQLPSLERGPETQYF

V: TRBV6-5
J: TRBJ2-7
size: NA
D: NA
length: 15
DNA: TGTGCCAGCAGCCGGGAGTCATTCCCCCCCTACGAGCAGTACTTC
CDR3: CASSRESFPPYEQYF

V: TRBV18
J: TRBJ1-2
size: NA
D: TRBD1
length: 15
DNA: TGTGCCAGCTCACAGGATACAGGGGCGCAGGGTGGCTACACCTTC
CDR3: CASSQDTGAQGGYTF

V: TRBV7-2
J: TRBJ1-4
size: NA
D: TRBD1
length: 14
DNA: TGTGCCAGCAGCTTAGAACAGGGGGATGAAAAACTGTTTTTT
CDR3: CASSLEQGDEKLFF

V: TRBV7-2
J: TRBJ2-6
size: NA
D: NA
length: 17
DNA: TGTGCCAGCAGCTTAGCGATCGGGAGCTCTGGGGCCAACGTCCTGACTTTC
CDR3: CASSLAIGSSGANVLTF

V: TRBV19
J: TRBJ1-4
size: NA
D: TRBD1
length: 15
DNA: TGTGCCACCAGGGACAGGGCGGACACTAATGAAAAACTGTTTTTT
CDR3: CATRDRADTNEKLFF

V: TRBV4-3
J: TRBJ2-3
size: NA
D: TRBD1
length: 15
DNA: TGCGCCAGCAGCCAAAGGACAGGGATGGCAGATACGCAGTATTTT
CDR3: CASSQRTGMADTQYF

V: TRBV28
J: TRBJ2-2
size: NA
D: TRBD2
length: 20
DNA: TGTGCCAGCAGTTGGTCAGTTAGCCTAGCGGGCGCAGCGAACACCGGGGAGCTGTTTTTT
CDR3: CASSWSVSLAGAANTGELFF

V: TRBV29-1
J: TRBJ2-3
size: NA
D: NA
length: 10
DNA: TGCAGCGCTAACACAGATACGCAGTATTTT
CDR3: CSANTDTQYF

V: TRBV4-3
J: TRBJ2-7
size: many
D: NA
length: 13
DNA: TGCGCCAGCGCCAGGACAGTTTCCTACGAGCAGTACTTC
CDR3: CASARTVSYEQYF

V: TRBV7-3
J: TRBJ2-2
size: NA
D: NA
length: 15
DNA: TGTGCCAGCAGCTTTCTCCCAGGGAACACCGGGGAGCTGTTTTTT
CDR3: CASSFLPGNTGELFF

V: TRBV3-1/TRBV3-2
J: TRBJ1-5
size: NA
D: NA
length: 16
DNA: TGTGCCAGCAGCAACGACTACGGCCGTAGCAATCAGCCCCAGCATTTT
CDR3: CASSNDYGRSNQPQHF

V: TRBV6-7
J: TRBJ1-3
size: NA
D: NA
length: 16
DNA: TGTGCCAGCTGGGTCGGATTGGGGCTATGGGGAAACACCATATATTTT
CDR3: CASWVGLGLWGNTIYF

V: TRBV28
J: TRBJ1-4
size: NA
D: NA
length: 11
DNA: TGTGCCAGCGAGAAACTCGAAAAACTGTTTTTT
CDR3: CASEKLEKLFF

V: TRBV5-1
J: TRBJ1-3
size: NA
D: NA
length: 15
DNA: TGCGCCAGCAGCTTGCAGGAATCGCCTGGAAACACCATATATTTT
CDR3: CASSLQESPGNTIYF

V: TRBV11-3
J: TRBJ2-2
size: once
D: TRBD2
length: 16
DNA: TGTGCCACAAGCCCGGGAGGGGCACGGAACACCGGGGAGCTGTTTTTT
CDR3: CATSPGGARNTGELFF

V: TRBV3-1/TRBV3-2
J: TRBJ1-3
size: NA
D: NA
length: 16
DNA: TGTGCCAGCAGCCAAGACCCAAGACAGACAAGAAACACCATATATTTT
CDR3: CASSQDPRQTRNTIYF

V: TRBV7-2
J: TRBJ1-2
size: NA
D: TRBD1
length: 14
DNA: TGTGCCAGCAGCTTACGGACAGGGCCCTATGGCTACACCTTC
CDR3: CASSLRTGPYGYTF

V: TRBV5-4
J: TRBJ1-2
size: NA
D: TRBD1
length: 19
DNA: TGTGCCAGCAGCCCTGGAGGGGGCTGGAACGCTATCCTAAACTATGGCTACACCTTC
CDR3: CASSPGGGWNAILNYGYTF

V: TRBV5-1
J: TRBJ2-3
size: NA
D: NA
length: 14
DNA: TGCGCCAGCAGGGGCAGGATTAGCACAGATACGCAGTATTTT
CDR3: CASRGRISTDTQYF

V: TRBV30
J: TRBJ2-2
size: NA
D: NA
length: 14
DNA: TGTGCCTGGAGTAAAACACGCAACACCGGGGAGCTGTTTTTT
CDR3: CAWSKTRNTGELFF

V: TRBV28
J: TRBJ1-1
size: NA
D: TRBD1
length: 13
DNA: TGTGCCAGCAGAGGGACAGGGAGAACTGAAGCTTTCTTT
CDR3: CASRGTGRTEAFF

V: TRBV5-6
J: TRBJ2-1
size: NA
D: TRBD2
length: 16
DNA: TGTGCCAGCAGCTCACCCGGGACTAGCGGGAACAATGAGCAGTTCTTC
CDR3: CASSSPGTSGNNEQFF

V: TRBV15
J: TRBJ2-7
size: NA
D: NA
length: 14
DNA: TGTGCCACCGAAAAGTCGGGACAATCCTACGAGCAGTACTTC
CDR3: CATEKSGQSYEQYF

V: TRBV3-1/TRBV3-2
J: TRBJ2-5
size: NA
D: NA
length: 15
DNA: TGTGCCAGCAGCCAAGATTGGGGGACTCAGCGGACCCAGTACTTC
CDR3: CASSQDWGTQRTQYF

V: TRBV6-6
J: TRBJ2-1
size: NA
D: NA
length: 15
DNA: TGTGCCAGCAGAGGTGACGGAGGCTCCTACAATGAGCAGTTCTTC
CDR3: CASRGDGGSYNEQFF

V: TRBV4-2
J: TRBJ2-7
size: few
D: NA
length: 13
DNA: TGTGCCAGCAGCCAAGGACAGGCCTACGAGCAGTACTTC
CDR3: CASSQGQAYEQYF

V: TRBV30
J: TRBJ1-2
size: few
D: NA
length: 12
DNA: TGTGCCTGGAGTCGCCAGGCGGGTGGCTACACCTTC
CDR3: CAWSRQAGGYTF

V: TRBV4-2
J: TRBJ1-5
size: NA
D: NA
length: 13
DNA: TGTGCCAGCAGCCAAGCGTCGAATCAGCCCCAGCATTTT
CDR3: CASSQASNQPQHF

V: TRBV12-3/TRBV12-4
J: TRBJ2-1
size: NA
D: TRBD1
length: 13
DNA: TGTGCCAGCAGTTTCTTAGGGGGCTCCGAGCAGTTCTTC
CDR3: CASSFLGGSEQFF

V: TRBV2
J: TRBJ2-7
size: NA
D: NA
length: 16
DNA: TGTGCCAGCAGGACTACAGGGGTCGGGAGCTCCTACGAGCAGTACTTC
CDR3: CASRTTGVGSSYEQYF

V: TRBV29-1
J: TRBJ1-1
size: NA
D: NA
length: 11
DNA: TGCAGCGTTAATATGAACACTGAAGCTTTCTTT
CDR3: CSVNMNTEAFF

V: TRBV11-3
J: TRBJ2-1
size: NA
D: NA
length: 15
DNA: TGTGCCAGCAGCTTAGTTGGGGGCCCTTACAATGAGCAGTTCTTC
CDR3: CASSLVGGPYNEQFF

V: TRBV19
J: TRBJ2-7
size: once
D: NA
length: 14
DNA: TGTGCCAGTAGCTACAGGGGAGGCTCCTACGAGCAGTACTTC
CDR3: CASSYRGGSYEQYF

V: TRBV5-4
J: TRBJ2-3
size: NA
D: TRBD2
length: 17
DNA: TGTGCCAGCAGCTTGGGGTCAGCGGGGGCGCCCACAGATACGCAGTATTTT
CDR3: CASSLGSAGAPTDTQYF

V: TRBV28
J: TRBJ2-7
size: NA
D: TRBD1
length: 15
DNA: TGTGCCAGCAGTTTGACAGGGACCAGCTCCTACGAGCAGTACTTC
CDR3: CASSLTGTSSYEQYF

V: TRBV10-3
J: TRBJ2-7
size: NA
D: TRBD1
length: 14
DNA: TGTGCCATCAGTGGACAGGGGGAAGGTTACGAGCAGTACTTC
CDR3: CAISGQGEGYEQYF

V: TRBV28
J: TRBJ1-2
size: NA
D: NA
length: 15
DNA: TGTGCCAGCAGTTTACGGGGGGAATTTGGCTATGGCTACACCTTC
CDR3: CASSLRGEFGYGYTF

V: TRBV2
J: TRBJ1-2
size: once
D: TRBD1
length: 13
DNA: TGTGCCAGCAGATGGACAGGGTTGTCTGGCTACACCTTC
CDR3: CASRWTGLSGYTF

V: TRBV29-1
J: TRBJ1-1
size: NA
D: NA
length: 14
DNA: TGCAGCGTTGTTGTCACAGTAACGGTTGATGAAGCTTTCTTT
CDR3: CSVVVTVTVDEAFF

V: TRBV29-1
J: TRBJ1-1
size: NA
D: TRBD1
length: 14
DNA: TGCAGCGTTGAAATACAGGGGGCAAGAGTAGGGATCCACTTT
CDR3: CSVEIQGARVGIHF

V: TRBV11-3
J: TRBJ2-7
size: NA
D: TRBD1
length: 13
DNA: TGTGCCAGCAACCAGGGACAGGGCTACGAGCAGTACTTC
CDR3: CASNQGQGYEQYF

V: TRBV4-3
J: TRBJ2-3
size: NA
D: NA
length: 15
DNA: TGCGCCAGCAGCCAACTAACAGGGATCACAGATACGCAGTATTTT
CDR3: CASSQLTGITDTQYF

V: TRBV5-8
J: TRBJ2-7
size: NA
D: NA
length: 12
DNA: TGTGCCAGCAGCTTAACAGCTTACGAGCAGTACTTC
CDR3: CASSLTAYEQYF

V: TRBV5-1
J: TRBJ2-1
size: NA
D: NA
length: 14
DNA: TGCGCCAGCGGCCCCGGTAGGGGTCGAAATGAGCAGTTCTTC
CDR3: CASGPGRGRNEQFF

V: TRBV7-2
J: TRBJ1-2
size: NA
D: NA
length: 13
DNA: TGTGCCAGCAGCTTAATCCCAAACTATGGCTACACCTTC
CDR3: CASSLIPNYGYTF